This passage covers 28 T cell receptor beta chains from one sample sequenced in a study of cytomegalovirus exposure and HLA in healthy donors. 60 Vbeta and 13 Jbeta primers were used in PCR. Here immunoSEQ multiplex PCR was the method, and the copy in TCRdb shows in-frame clones only, minus some. The sample includes some 190,000 clones, 82% of them seen just once. The sample consisted of PBMCs. These receptors were collected from a middle-aged man in good health and CMV-seronegative.

J is TRBJ2-7 and V is TRBV7-2, with TRBD2 matching 10 bases. Trimming removed 4 bases from V and 3 bases from J; junction bases left unmatched: 18. Germline CDR1 is SGHTA and CDR2 is FQGNSA. This CDR3 is 19 amino acids long. In DNA, the CDR3 is TGTGCCAGCAGCTCGAGGAGCGGCAACAAGCGGGGGGGACTCTACGAGCAGTACTTC. It is translated as CASSSRSGNKRGGLYEQYF.

Regarding this clone: Other DNA sequences in this sample translate to the same CDR3. The genes are TRBV4-2 and TRBJ2-3; a possible D gene is TRBD2 (6 bases). The V and J ends lost 10 bases and 0 bases respectively, with 17 bases between them. This CDR3 is 15 amino acids long. CDR1 and CDR2 from the germline V gene are LGHNA and YNFKEQ. The CDR3 nucleotides are TGTGCCACCTCCCCCGGGGGAACTAGCACAGATACGCAGTATTTT. Protein sequence: CATSPGGTSTDTQYF.

The chain links TRBV5-1 to TRBJ1-2; tentatively, D is TRBD1 (6 bases). CDR3 length equals 14 residues. V lost 1 base to trimming and J lost 5 bases, with 12 bases between them. Germline-derived CDR1 and CDR2 are SGHRS and YFSETQ. CDR3 sequence (DNA): TGCGCCAGCAGCTTGCTAGGCAGGGGATATGGCTACACCTTC. Translation gives CASSLLGRGYGYTF.

The CDR3 DNA reads TGTGCCAGCAGCTTTAGCCATATTCCGACTGGCTACACCTTC. It translates to CASSFSHIPTGYTF. This chain uses TRBV7-9 with TRBJ1-2; no clear D gene. The CDR3 is made up of 14 amino acids. The V and J ends lost 3 bases and 7 bases respectively, with 15 bases between them. Germline V gene data show CDR1 as SEHNR and CDR2 as FQNEAQ (reference sequence).

The gene calls are TRBV5-1 and TRBJ1-2; D not resolved. The CDR3 has 15 amino acids. Germline CDR1 reads SGHRS; CDR2 reads YFSETQ. Trimming removed 4 bases from V and 4 bases from J, with 17 bases in between. CDR3 sequence: CASSPVGSPGYGYTF. CDR3 nucleotides: TGCGCCAGCAGCCCCGTGGGGAGTCCTGGCTATGGCTACACCTTC.

This clone was found once. The CDR3 reads CASSSGLSSYNEQFF. CDR3 nucleotides: TGTGCCAGCAGTTCAGGGTTAAGCTCCTACAATGAGCAGTTCTTC. The rearrangement joins TRBV6-5 to TRBJ2-1; tentatively, D is TRBD1 (5 bases). The CDR3 is made up of 15 amino acids. Germline loops: CDR1 MNHEY, CDR2 SVGAGI. Between the trimmed V and J ends, which lost 4 bases and 0 bases, there was a span of 10 bases.

This chain links TRBV6-5 with TRBJ2-7; the match to TRBD2 covers 7 bases. This CDR3 is built from 15 residues. With 6 bases clipped from V and 0 bases from J, the junction kept 8 bases outside the gene matches. CDR1 and CDR2 (germline): MNHEY, SVGAGI. CDR3 in amino acids: CASSRGGLGSYEQYF. CDR3 coding DNA: TGTGCCAGCAGCCGAGGCGGACTAGGCTCCTACGAGCAGTACTTC.

This clone was recorded a few times. The rearrangement uses TRBV19 and TRBJ1-5; 8 positions agree with TRBD1. CDR3 size: 13 residues. Germline-derived CDR1 and CDR2 are LNHDA and SQIVND (reference sequence). With 10 bases clipped from V and 4 bases from J, the junction kept 6 bases outside the gene matches. The chain's CDR3 is CATNRDRNQPQHF. The DNA of the CDR3 is TGTGCCACCAACCGGGACAGGAATCAGCCCCAGCATTTT.

This clone was counted between two and nine times. CDR3 nucleotide sequence: TGTGCAAGTCGCTTATACCTGAAGGCGGGCTATAGCAATCAGCCCCAGCATTTT. Translation gives CASRLYLKAGYSNQPQHF. The chain employs TRBV12-2 and TRBJ1-5. TRBV12-2 is a pseudogene. The CDR3 runs 18 residues.

The chain combines TRBV27 with TRBJ1-6; D perhaps matches TRBD1 (5 bases). This CDR3 contains 14 residues. Trimming stripped 3 bases from V and 9 bases from J, with 12 bases between. Germline CDR1 reads MNHEY; CDR2 reads SMNVEV (reference sequence). As DNA, the CDR3 is TGTGCCAGCAGTTTTTCTCAGGGTGCTTCACCCCTCCACTTT. This gives the protein CASSFSQGASPLHF.

This chain uses TRBV30 with TRBJ1-4; a possible D gene is TRBD1 (6 bases). The V end lost 3 bases, the J end lost 8 bases, and 16 bases lay between the germline ends. Germline V gene sequence: CDR1 GTSNPN, CDR2 SVGIG (reference sequence). This CDR3 is built from 14 residues. The CDR3, as DNA: TGTGCCTGGAGCCATATCCCCCAGGGGGAAAAACTGTTTTTT. Its protein product is CAWSHIPQGEKLFF.

This chain joins TRBV2 and TRBJ1-5, with 8 bases fitting TRBD1. The germline V gene has CDR1 SNHLY and CDR2 FYNNEI. The length of the CDR3 is 16 residues. V gave up 6 bases and J gave up 6 bases; unmatched junction bases: 13. In DNA, the CDR3 is TGTGCCAGCAGAGACGAGGGACAGGCTCGGGGTCAGCCCCAGCATTTT. Its translation: CASRDEGQARGQPQHF.

The sample holds a few counts of this clone. The rearrangement links TRBV9 to TRBJ1-4; the D is unclear. The CDR3 contains 12 residues. Germline loops: CDR1 SGDLS, CDR2 YYNGEE. V was cut by 4 bases and J by 6 bases, with 7 bases left in between. The CDR3 is CASSPSDEKLFF. CDR3 nucleotide sequence: TGTGCCAGCAGCCCAAGCGATGAAAAACTGTTTTTT.

This chain uses TRBV5-5 with TRBJ2-2, with 10 bases that match TRBD2. The CDR3 runs to 16 residues. Germline CDR1 reads SGHKS; CDR2 reads YYEKEE (reference sequence). Losses at the gene ends were 3 bases for V and 5 bases for J; bases not matched to a gene: 7. As DNA, the CDR3 is TGTGCCAGCAGCTCTCGAAGCGGGAGGGGGACCGGGGAGCTGTTTTTT. Amino acid sequence: CASSSRSGRGTGELFF.

The rearrangement links TRBV28 to TRBJ2-7; 9 bases are a match to TRBD1. V lost 6 bases to trimming and J lost 4 bases; unmatched junction nucleotides: 10. CDR3 length: 15 amino acids. Germline CDR1 reads MDHEN; CDR2 reads SYDVKM. The chain's CDR3 is CASRIRDRVPYEQYF. CDR3 bases: TGTGCCAGCAGAATCCGGGACAGGGTCCCTTACGAGCAGTACTTC. The whole variable domain, filled in from reference TRBV28 and TRBJ2-7, reads DVKVTQSSRYLVKRTGEKVFLECVQDMDHENMFWYRQDPGLGLRLIYFSYDVKMKEKGDIPEGYSVSREKKERFSLILESASTNQTSMYLCASRIRDRVPYEQYFGPGTRLTVT.

The CDR3 loop reads CASSPGDSRVYSGNTIYF. The CDR3 DNA reads as TGTGCCAGCAGTCCTGGAGACAGCAGAGTATACTCTGGAAACACCATATATTTT. This chain uses TRBV27 with TRBJ1-3, with D perhaps matching TRBD1 (5 bases). Trimming pared 5 bases from V and 0 bases from J, leaving 20 bases between. The CDR3 spans 18 residues. The V gene's germline CDR1 is MNHEY and CDR2 SMNVEV (reference sequence).

The genes are TRBV27 and TRBJ2-1, with 9 bases lining up with TRBD2. This CDR3 has 16 amino acids. The V and J ends lost 2 bases and 7 bases, in that order; junction bases with no gene match: 9. Germline V lookup: CDR1 MNHEY, CDR2 SMNVEV (reference sequence). The CDR3 bases are TGTGCCAGCAGTTTAGGGACGGCGGGGGGGCAGAATGAGCAGTTCTTC. It encodes CASSLGTAGGQNEQFF.

J is TRBJ1-5 and V is TRBV18; D unclear. Germline CDR1 is KGHSH and CDR2 is LQKENI. The V and J ends lost 2 bases and 0 bases respectively, with 11 bases between them. The CDR3 is made up of 16 amino acids. CDR3 region: CASSPFMQNSNQPQHF. As DNA, the CDR3 is TGTGCCAGCTCACCATTTATGCAGAATAGCAATCAGCCCCAGCATTTT.

The V call is TRBV5-1, the J call TRBJ1-1, with D possibly matching TRBD1 (5 bases). The CDR3 is 20 amino acids. From germline, CDR1 is SGHRS and CDR2 YFSETQ. Trimming stripped 3 bases from V and 1 base from J, with 28 bases between. The CDR3 bases are TGCGCCAGCAGCTCACCCGCGGGACGGGGGGGGACCAAAGGGAACACTGAAGCTTTCTTT. It yields the protein CASSSPAGRGGTKGNTEAFF.

This chain connects TRBV7-3 to TRBJ2-1; TRBD2 agrees at 10 bases. The CDR3 runs to 15 residues. Germline V gene lookup returns CDR1 SGHTA and CDR2 FQGTGA. V shed 4 bases and J 9 bases; nucleotides not matched to a gene: 9. CDR3: CASSSGLAEGSEQFF. CDR3 in DNA: TGTGCCAGCAGCTCCGGACTAGCGGAAGGGAGTGAGCAGTTCTTC.

This chain uses TRBV7-3 with TRBJ2-2, with 12 positions matching TRBD1. The CDR3 is made up of 19 amino acids. Per germline, CDR1 SGHTA and CDR2 FQGTGA. Trimming took 1 base from V and 5 from J; bases not matched to a gene: 11. In nucleotides, the CDR3 is TGTGCCAGCAGCTTAATGCCTGCCGGGACAGGGGGCCCGACCGGGGAGCTGTTTTTT. Translation gives CASSLMPAGTGGPTGELFF. Looking up the rest from reference TRBV7-3 and TRBJ2-2 gives the full variable domain: GAGVSQTPSNKVTEKGKYVELRCDPISGHTALYWYRQSLGQGPEFLIYFQGTGAADDSGLPNDRFFAVRPEGSVSTLKIQRTERGDSAVYLCASSLMPAGTGGPTGELFFGEGSRLTVL.

The gene calls are TRBV30 and TRBJ2-3, with 8 bases lining up with TRBD2. V gave up 0 bases and J gave up 5 bases; unmatched junction bases: 4. The CDR3 is made up of 14 amino acids. Germline V gives CDR1 GTSNPN, CDR2 SVGIG (reference sequence). The CDR3 loop reads CAWSVGLAGDTQYF. The DNA of the CDR3 is TGTGCCTGGAGTGTAGGGCTAGCGGGAGATACGCAGTATTTT.

The chain employs TRBV11-3 and TRBJ1-2; D not resolved. CDR3 length equals 17 residues. Germline V gene lookup returns CDR1 SGHNT and CDR2 YENEEA. With 6 bases removed from V and 0 bases from J, the gap between germline ends came to 20 bases. The CDR3 loop reads CASRKRVRRRANYGYTF. CDR3 sequence (DNA): TGTGCCAGCAGGAAACGAGTGCGGAGGCGAGCTAACTATGGCTACACCTTC.

The V and J genes are TRBV6-5 and TRBJ2-7, with TRBD1 as a possible D gene (5 bases). There are 14 residues in the CDR3. Germline-derived CDR1 and CDR2 are MNHEY and SVGAGI. V was clipped by 0 bases and J by 7 bases, with 13 bases between them. CDR3 region: CASSYSNQAGEQYF. DNA of the CDR3: TGTGCCAGCAGTTACTCAAACCAAGCAGGGGAGCAGTACTTC.

This chain connects TRBV7-9 to TRBJ2-2; no definite D call. Germline CDR1 reads SEHNR; CDR2 reads FQNEAQ (reference sequence). V was shortened by 6 bases and J by 6 bases, with 5 bases between the two germline ends. The CDR3 length is 11 residues. The CDR3 nucleotides are TGTGCCAGCAGTCCGGCCGGGGAGCTGTTTTTT. The encoded protein is CASSPAGELFF. The full variable domain, rest sourced from reference TRBV7-9 and TRBJ2-2, is DTGVSQNPRHKITKRGQNVTFRCDPISEHNRLYWYRQTLGQGPEFLTYFQNEAQLEKSRLLSDRFSAERPKGSFSTLEIQRTEQGDSAMYLCASSPAGELFFGEGSRLTVL.

In its sample, this clone was seen a few times. CDR3 sequence: CASSPSLDFPGNTGELFF. The DNA of the CDR3 is TGCGCCAGCAGCCCCAGCCTGGACTTCCCGGGGAACACCGGGGAGCTGTTTTTT. The chain carries TRBV4-1 and TRBJ2-2, with D possibly TRBD2 on 5 matching bases. V dropped 4 bases and J dropped 1 base, with 19 bases sitting between them. CDR1 is MGHRA, CDR2 YSYEKL, per germline. The CDR3 spans 18 residues.

V is TRBV15 and J is TRBJ2-7; weak D call: TRBD2 (5 bases). Trimming cost V 3 bases and J 0 bases, with 9 bases left between them. CDR3 size: 14 residues. Germline V gene data show CDR1 as LNHNV and CDR2 as YYDKDF (reference sequence). The CDR3: CATSRGGLSYEQYF. The CDR3 DNA reads TGTGCCACCAGCAGGGGCGGGCTCTCCTACGAGCAGTACTTC.

The chain carries TRBV14 and TRBJ2-5, with D uncertain. The V gene's germline CDR1 is SGHDN and CDR2 FVKESK. With 1 base removed from V and 5 bases from J, the gap between germline ends came to 5 bases. This CDR3 has 12 amino acids. The CDR3 nucleotides read TGTGCCAGCAGCCAAGTGGGCGAGACCCAGTACTTC. It is translated as CASSQVGETQYF.